The clone carrying this T cell receptor beta chain was counted at least ten times. A single record per CDR3 protein comes from TCRdb applying MiXCR to the RACE reads. Among under 200,000 distinct CDR3 sequences, about 31% were seen once, and the ten largest hold 2.9%. This record belongs to a study of human T cells and chemical hapten exposure. Time point indicated: pre-sensitization, week 0. Regarding treatment: therapeutic diphenylcyclopropenone sensitization with weekly scalp DPC. Source: whole blood, taken in connection with sensitization to the hapten diphenylcyclopropenone (DPC). The receptor was derived from a woman aged 25 to 39 with alopecia areata. Some clones in this sample may be carry-over from other donors' samples.

CDR3 protein: CAISGSGGQISGANVLTF. The CDR3, as DNA: TGTGCCATCAGTGGTAGCGGGGGCCAAATCTCTGGGGCCAACGTCCTGACTTTC. This chain joins TRBV10-3 and TRBJ2-6; 9 nucleotides agree with TRBD2. There are 18 residues in the CDR3. The germline V gene has CDR1 ENHRY and CDR2 SYGVKD. V lost 4 bases and J lost 0; bases outside the gene matches: 7.